Listed here is a single T cell receptor (beta chain). Its target is unknown. The entry originates in a study of CD8 T cells in ankylosing spondylitis. Broader study findings: Enrichment of disease-linked clones was reportedly significant in matched ankylosing spondylitis synovial fluid. Within ankylosing spondylitis blood, a TCR beta motif made up of several highly homologous variants appeared to be characteristic. Some motif variants were previously reported in reactive arthritis synovial fluid and blood.

Researchers built TCR beta libraries using quantitative 5'-RACE with molecular barcodes. TCRdb recomputed calls from the 5' RACE reads with MiXCR, one row per CDR3 protein. The sample contains about 750,000 distinct CDR3 sequences, about 20% of which appear only once. V was pared by 6 bases and J by 0 bases, with 8 bases of the junction left unmatched. The CDR3 has 16 amino acids. This chain connects TRBV12-3 or TRBV12-4 to TRBJ1-5; TRBD1 matches 7 bases. The clonotype was recovered from a male donor with ankylosing spondylitis. The sequenced material came from blood, either unsorted or a sorted T cell fraction (not recorded which). The CDR3 sequence: CASSARTGYSNQPQHF. CDR3 coding DNA: TGTGCCAGCAGCGCCAGGACAGGCTATAGCAATCAGCCCCAGCATTTT.